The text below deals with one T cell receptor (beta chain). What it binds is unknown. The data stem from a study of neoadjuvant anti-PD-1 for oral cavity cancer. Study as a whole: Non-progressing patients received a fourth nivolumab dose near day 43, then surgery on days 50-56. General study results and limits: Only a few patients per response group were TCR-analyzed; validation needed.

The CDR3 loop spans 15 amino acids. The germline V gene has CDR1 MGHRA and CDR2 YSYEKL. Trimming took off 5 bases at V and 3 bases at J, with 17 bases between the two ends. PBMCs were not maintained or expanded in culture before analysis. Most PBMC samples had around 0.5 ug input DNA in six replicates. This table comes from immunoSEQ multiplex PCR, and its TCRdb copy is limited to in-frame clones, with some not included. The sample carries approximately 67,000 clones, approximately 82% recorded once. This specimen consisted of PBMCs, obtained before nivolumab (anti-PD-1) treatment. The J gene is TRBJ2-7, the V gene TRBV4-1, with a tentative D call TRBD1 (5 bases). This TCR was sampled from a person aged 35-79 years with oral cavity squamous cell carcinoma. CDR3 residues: CASSWGRPRVYEQYF. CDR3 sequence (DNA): TGCGCCAGCAGCTGGGGCAGGCCCAGGGTCTACGAGCAGTACTTC.